This TCR beta chain was recovered during a study of neurological immune-mediated disorders. Study at large: The 35 or so multiple sclerosis patients comprised around 30 relapsing-remitting and 3 secondary progressive cases. Study-level findings and limits: In multiple sclerosis patients, the repertoire cluster was unrelated to clinical or MRI findings. None of the CDR3 amino acid sequences in expanded clones turned up in more than one subject, which points to private repertoires in all groups.

With 10-nucleotide random UMIs included, cDNA was synthesized by 5'RACE. One entry per CDR3 protein, called by TCRdb with MiXCR from the 5' RACE reads. The table lists tens of thousands of distinct CDR3 sequences, 4.5% to 5.5% of them singletons, with 2.2% in the top ten. This CDR3 is built from 16 residues. The V gene's germline CDR1 is GTSNPN and CDR2 SVGIG (reference sequence). The V end was cut by 7 bases, the J end by 4 bases, with 26 bases between. This clonotype was seen at least ten times. Antigen: not known. The chain combines TRBV30 with TRBJ2-7; a possible D gene is TRBD1 (6 bases). This TCR was sampled from a woman in her 70s with multiple sclerosis. Sequencing was performed on PBMCs. Here the CDR3 reads CAYTRPGASPEYEQYF. The CDR3 DNA reads as TGTGCCTACACCCGTCCAGGGGCGAGCCCCGAATACGAGCAGTACTTC.